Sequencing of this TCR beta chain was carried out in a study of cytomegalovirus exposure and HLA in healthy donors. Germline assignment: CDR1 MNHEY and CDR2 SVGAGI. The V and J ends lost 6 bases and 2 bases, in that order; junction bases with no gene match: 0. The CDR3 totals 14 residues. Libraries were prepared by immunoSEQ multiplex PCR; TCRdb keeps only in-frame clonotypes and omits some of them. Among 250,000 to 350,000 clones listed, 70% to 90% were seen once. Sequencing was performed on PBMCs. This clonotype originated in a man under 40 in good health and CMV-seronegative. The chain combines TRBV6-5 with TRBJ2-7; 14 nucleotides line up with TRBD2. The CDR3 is CASRGLAGAYEQYF. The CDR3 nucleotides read TGTGCCAGCAGGGGACTAGCGGGGGCCTACGAGCAGTACTTC.